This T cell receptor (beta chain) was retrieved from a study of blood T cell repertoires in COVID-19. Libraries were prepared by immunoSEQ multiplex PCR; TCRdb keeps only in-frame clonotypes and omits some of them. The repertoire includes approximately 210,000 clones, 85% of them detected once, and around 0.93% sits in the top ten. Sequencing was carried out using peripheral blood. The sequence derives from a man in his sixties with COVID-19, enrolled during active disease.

The CDR3 coding sequence is TGTGCCAGCAGCGACGACAGGGGTGGAGGCTACACCTTC. Residues: CASSDDRGGGYTF. V and J are TRBV11-2 and TRBJ1-2, with TRBD1 matching over 8 bases. The CDR3 is 13 residues long. The trim removed 5 bases at V and 8 bases at J, leaving 7 bases unmatched. Germline CDR1 and CDR2: SGHAT and FQNNGV.